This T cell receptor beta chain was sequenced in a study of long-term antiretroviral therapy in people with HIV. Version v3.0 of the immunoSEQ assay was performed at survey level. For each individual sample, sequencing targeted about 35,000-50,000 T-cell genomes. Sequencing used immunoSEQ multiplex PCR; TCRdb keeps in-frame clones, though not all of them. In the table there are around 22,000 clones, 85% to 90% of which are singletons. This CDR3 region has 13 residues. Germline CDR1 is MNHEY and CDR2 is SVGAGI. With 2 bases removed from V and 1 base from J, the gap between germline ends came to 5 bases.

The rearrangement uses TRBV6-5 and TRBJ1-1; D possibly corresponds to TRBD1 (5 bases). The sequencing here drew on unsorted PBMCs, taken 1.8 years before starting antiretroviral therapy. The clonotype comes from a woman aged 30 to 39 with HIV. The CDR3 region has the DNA TGTGCCAGCAGTTACGGGGGGAACACTGAAGCTTTCTTT. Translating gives CASSYGGNTEAFF.